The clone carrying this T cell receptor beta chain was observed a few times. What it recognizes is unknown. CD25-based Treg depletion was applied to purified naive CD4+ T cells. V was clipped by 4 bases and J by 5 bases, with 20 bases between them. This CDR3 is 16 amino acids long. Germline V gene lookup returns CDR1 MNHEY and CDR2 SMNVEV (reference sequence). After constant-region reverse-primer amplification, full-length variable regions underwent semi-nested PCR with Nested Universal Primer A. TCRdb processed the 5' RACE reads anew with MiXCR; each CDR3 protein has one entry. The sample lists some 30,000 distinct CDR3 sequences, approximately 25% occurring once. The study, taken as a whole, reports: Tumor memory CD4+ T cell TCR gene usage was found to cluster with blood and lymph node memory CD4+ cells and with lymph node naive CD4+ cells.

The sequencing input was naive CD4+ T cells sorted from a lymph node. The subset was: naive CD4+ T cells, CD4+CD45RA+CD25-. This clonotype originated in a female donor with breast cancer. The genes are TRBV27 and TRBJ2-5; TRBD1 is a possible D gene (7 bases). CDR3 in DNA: TGTGCCAGCAGTTCCCCTAGTGAGGCGGGACAGGAGACCCAGTACTTC. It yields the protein CASSSPSEAGQETQYF.